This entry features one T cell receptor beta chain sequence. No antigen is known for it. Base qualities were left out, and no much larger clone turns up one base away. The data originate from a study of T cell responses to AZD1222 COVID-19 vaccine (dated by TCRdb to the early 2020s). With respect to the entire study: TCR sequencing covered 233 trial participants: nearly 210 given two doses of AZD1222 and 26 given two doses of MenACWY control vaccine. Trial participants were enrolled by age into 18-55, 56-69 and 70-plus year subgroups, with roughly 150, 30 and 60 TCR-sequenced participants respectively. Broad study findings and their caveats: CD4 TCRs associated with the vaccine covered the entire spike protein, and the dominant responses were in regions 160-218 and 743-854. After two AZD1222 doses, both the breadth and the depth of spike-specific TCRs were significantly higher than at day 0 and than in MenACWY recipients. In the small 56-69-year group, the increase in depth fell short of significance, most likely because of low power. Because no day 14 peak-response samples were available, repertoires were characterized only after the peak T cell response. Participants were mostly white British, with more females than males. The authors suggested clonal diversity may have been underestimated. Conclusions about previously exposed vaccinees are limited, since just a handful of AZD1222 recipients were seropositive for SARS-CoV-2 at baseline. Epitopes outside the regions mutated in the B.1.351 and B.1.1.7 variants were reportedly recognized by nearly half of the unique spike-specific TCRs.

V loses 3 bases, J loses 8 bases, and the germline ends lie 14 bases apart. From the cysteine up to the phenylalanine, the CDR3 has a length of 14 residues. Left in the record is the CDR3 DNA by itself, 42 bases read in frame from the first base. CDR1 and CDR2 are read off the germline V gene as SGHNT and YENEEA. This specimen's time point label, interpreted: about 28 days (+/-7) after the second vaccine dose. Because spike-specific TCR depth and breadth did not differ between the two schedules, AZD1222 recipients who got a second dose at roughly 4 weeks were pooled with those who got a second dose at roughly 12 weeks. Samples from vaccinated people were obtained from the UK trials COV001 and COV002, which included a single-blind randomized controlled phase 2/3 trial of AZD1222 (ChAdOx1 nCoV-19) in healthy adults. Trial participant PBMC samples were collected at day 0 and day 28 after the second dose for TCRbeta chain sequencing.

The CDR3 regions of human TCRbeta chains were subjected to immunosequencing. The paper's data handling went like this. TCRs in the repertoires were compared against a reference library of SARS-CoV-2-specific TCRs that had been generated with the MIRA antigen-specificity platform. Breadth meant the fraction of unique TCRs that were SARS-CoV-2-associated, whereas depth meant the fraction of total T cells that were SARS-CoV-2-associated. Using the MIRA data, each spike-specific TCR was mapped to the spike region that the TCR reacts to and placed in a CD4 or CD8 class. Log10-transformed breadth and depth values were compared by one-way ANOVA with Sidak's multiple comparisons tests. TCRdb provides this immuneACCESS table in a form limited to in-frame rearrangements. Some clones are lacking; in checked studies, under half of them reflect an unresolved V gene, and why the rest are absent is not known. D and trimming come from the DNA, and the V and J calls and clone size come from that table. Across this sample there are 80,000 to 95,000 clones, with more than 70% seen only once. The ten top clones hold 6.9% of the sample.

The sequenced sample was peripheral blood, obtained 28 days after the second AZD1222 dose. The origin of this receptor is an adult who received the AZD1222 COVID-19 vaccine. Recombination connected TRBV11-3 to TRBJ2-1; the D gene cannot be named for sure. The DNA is TGTGCCAGCAGCTTCGGCCTAGGGTACGATGAGCAGTTCTTC. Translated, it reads CASSFGLGYDEQFF.